Shown below are 25 T cell receptor beta chains from a single sample sequenced in a study of blood T cell repertoires in COVID-19. Using immunoSEQ multiplex PCR, the repertoire was profiled, and TCRdb retains in-frame clones only, with some absent. The table lists about 150,000 clones, around nine tenths of them singletons. Input material: peripheral blood. These receptors were taken from a human donor in a cohort sampled during active COVID-19.

This chain connects TRBV30 to TRBJ2-2; the match to TRBD2 covers 9 bases. The germline V gene has CDR1 GTSNPN and CDR2 SVGIG (reference sequence). This CDR3 has 17 residues. The trim removed 4 bases at V and 1 base at J, leaving 10 bases unmatched. CDR3 bases: TGTGCCTGGACTGAGCAGAGGACTAGCGTGAACACCGGGGAGCTGTTTTTT. Its protein product is CAWTEQRTSVNTGELFF.

The chain couples TRBV4-1 to TRBJ2-5, with D hard to call. Germline loops: CDR1 MGHRA, CDR2 YSYEKL. Trimming left V 1 base short and J 0 bases short, with 9 bases between. This CDR3 comprises 15 residues. CDR3 bases: TGCGCCAGCAGCCAAGTGGCGGAGTACCAAGAGACCCAGTACTTC. The encoded protein is CASSQVAEYQETQYF.

The genes are TRBV7-6 and TRBJ2-1, with 9 bases that match TRBD2. J was trimmed by 4 bases and V by 4 bases; bases with no gene match: 5. Germline CDR1 is SGHVS and CDR2 is FNYEAQ. The CDR3 is 15 amino acids. The CDR3 coding sequence is TGTGCCAGCAGCTCCTCTAGCGGGGCGTACAATGAGCAGTTCTTC. The encoded protein is CASSSSSGAYNEQFF.

The chain carries TRBV7-8 and TRBJ2-7; 9 bases fit TRBD2. Looked up from germline, CDR1 is SGHVS and CDR2 is FQNEAQ. J was trimmed by 1 base and V by 5 bases; bases with no gene match: 9. CDR3 length: 16 amino acids. This chain's CDR3 is CASSLPSGGHSYEQYF. The CDR3 DNA reads TGTGCCAGCAGCCTCCCGAGCGGGGGGCATTCCTACGAGCAGTACTTC.

The chain employs TRBV2 and TRBJ1-1; D not certain. Germline V lookup: CDR1 SNHLY, CDR2 FYNNEI. The CDR3 contains 11 residues. Trimming left V 10 bases short and J 1 base short, with 7 bases between. CDR3 amino acids: CATIQNTEAFF. In DNA, the CDR3 is TGTGCCACAATTCAGAACACTGAAGCTTTCTTT.

The rearrangement uses TRBV4-3 and TRBJ1-5; D is possibly TRBD1 (5 bases). The CDR3 is made up of 14 amino acids. The V end was cut by 6 bases, the J end by 8 bases, with 17 bases between. The V gene's germline CDR1 is LGHNA and CDR2 YSLEER. For the CDR3, the DNA is TGCGCCAGCAGTCCAGACAGATTTTCTGAGCCCCAGCATTTT. This translates into CASSPDRFSEPQHF.

A note on this clone: Distinct nucleotide sequences in the sample also encode this CDR3. The chain employs TRBV6-2 or TRBV6-3 and TRBJ1-5, with D possibly being TRBD1 (5 bases). Germline lookup yields CDR1 MNHEY and CDR2 SVGEGT. CDR3 size: 13 residues. Trimming stripped 6 bases from V and 4 bases from J, with 10 bases between. CDR3 nucleotides: TGTGCCAGCAGCGGGGGAGGGAATCAGCCCCAGCATTTT. Protein: CASSGGGNQPQHF.

The chain is built from TRBV5-1 and TRBJ1-1, with a tentative D call TRBD1 (5 bases). The CDR3 length is 14 residues. Trimming removed 3 bases from V and 1 base from J, with 10 bases in between. Per the germline V gene, CDR1 is SGHRS and CDR2 is YFSETQ. Here the CDR3 DNA reads TGCGCCAGCAGCTGGGACTTGGGGAACACTGAAGCTTTCTTT. Translation gives CASSWDLGNTEAFF.

The V and J genes are TRBV6-5 and TRBJ2-1, with D possibly matching TRBD1 (5 bases). The germline V gene encodes CDR1 MNHEY and CDR2 SVGAGI. V shed 0 bases and J shed 15 bases, with 18 bases lying between them. CDR3 length equals 14 residues. The DNA for the CDR3 is TGTGCCAGCAGTTACTCCGGAAGTCCGACAGTTCGGTTCTTC. It yields the protein CASSYSGSPTVRFF.

The chain links TRBV18 to TRBJ1-1, with TRBD1 matching over 8 bases. Per germline, CDR1 KGHSH and CDR2 LQKENI. V dropped 6 bases and J dropped 3; count of bases not matched to a gene: 6. This CDR3 is built from 14 residues. The CDR3 protein is CASSPDRADTEAFF. The CDR3 nucleotides read TGTGCCAGCTCCCCGGACAGGGCGGACACTGAAGCTTTCTTT.

The rearrangement joins TRBV5-1 to TRBJ2-5; D remains unclear. CDR3 length equals 15 residues. With 0 bases removed from V and 2 bases from J, the gap between germline ends came to 11 bases. Per germline, CDR1 SGHRS and CDR2 YFSETQ. The CDR3 DNA follows: TGCGCCAGCAGCTTGGCTTCCCAGGATCAAGAGACCCAGTACTTC. Amino acid sequence: CASSLASQDQETQYF.

The CDR3 reads CASSFRGGAFDTQYF. The CDR3 DNA reads TGTGCCAGCAGCTTTCGCGGGGGGGCCTTCGATACGCAGTATTTT. The chain links TRBV7-3 to TRBJ2-3; 9 bases fit TRBD2. The length of the CDR3 is 15 residues. CDR1 SGHTA and CDR2 FQGTGA come from the germline V gene. V lost 3 bases, J lost 6 bases, and 7 bases stayed unmatched.

V is TRBV23-1 and J is TRBJ1-1, with a possible D match to TRBD1 (6 bases). TRBV23-1 is designated an ORF whose function remains uncertain. CDR3 length: 17 residues. V lost 2 bases and J lost 0, with 16 bases in between. In DNA form, the CDR3 reads TGCGCCAGCAGTCAACCTACTGGACAGCTACTGAACACTGAAGCTTTCTTT. Translated, it gives CASSQPTGQLLNTEAFF.

This chain connects TRBV7-6 to TRBJ1-1, with D perhaps matching TRBD1 (5 bases). Trimming cost V 5 bases and J 1 base, with 14 bases left between them. The CDR3 sequence is 15 residues long. Germline V gene data show CDR1 as SGHVS and CDR2 as FNYEAQ. The CDR3 DNA reads TGTGCCAGCAGCCCCGACAGCGCTCAGAACACTGAAGCTTTCTTT. Translating gives CASSPDSAQNTEAFF.

The rearrangement joins TRBV5-1 to TRBJ1-2, with 10 bases fitting TRBD1. The V segment lost 4 bases and the J segment 5 bases; nucleotides outside the gene matches: 5. CDR3 size: 14 residues. Per the germline V gene, CDR1 is SGHRS and CDR2 is YFSETQ. As DNA, the CDR3 is TGCGCCAGCAGCCGCGGGACAGGGGATTATGGCTACACCTTC. Translation: CASSRGTGDYGYTF.

The chain combines TRBV25-1 with TRBJ2-3, with a weak D call TRBD1 (6 bases). The CDR3 has 16 residues. V dropped 2 bases and J dropped 4 bases, with 16 bases sitting between them. The germline V gene has CDR1 MGHDK and CDR2 SYGVNS. This CDR3 is CASSEGTGWHADTQYF. Here the CDR3 DNA reads TGTGCCAGCAGTGAAGGTACAGGGTGGCATGCAGATACGCAGTATTTT.

This chain connects TRBV5-4 to TRBJ2-7; 11 nucleotides match TRBD1. V lost 3 bases to trimming and J lost 7 bases; unmatched junction nucleotides: 6. Germline V CDR1 and CDR2: SGHNT, YYREEE (reference sequence). This CDR3 contains 14 residues. CDR3 DNA: TGTGCCAGCAGCTGGGGGACAGGGGGTCGGGAGCAGTACTTC. As protein: CASSWGTGGREQYF.

The chain uses TRBV30 and TRBJ2-5; 12 bases fit TRBD2. The CDR3 is 14 amino acids. Looked up from germline, CDR1 is GTSNPN and CDR2 is SVGIG (reference sequence). V lost 1 base to trimming and J lost 3 bases; unmatched junction nucleotides: 0. In DNA form, the CDR3 reads TGTGCCTGGAGTGGACTAGCGGGGGAAGAGACCCAGTACTTC. It encodes CAWSGLAGEETQYF.

With respect to this clone: An end of the junction differs from the germline gene, which may be a read error. The genes are TRBV7-7 and TRBJ2-3; the match to TRBD2 covers 8 bases. Germline V CDR1 and CDR2: SSHAT, FNYEAQ (reference sequence). This CDR3 is built from 15 residues. CDR3 protein: CASSLVAGPTDTQYF. The DNA for the CDR3 is TGTGCTAGCAGCTTAGTAGCGGGGCCCACAGATACGCAGTATTTT.

J is TRBJ1-6 and V is TRBV11-2, with 7 bases fitting TRBD1. Looked up from germline, CDR1 is SGHAT and CDR2 is FQNNGV. Germline trimming cut 5 bases from V and 0 bases from J; bases unmatched to any gene: 10. This CDR3 region has 18 residues. CDR3 DNA: TGTGCCAGCAGCCGCAAAGGGGGCGAGAGCTCCTATAATTCACCCCTCCACTTT. It is translated as CASSRKGGESSYNSPLHF.

This chain links TRBV9 with TRBJ1-4; tentative D call: TRBD1 (5 bases). Looked up from germline, CDR1 is SGDLS and CDR2 is YYNGEE. The CDR3 loop spans 17 amino acids. The V and J ends lost 0 bases and 5 bases respectively, with 17 bases between them. DNA for the CDR3: TGTGCCAGCAGCGTAGGTGGGGCGGCCCGAGCAAATGAAAAACTGTTTTTT. Protein product: CASSVGGAARANEKLFF.

The V and J genes are TRBV6-5 and TRBJ2-7; TRBD1 aligns across 9 bases. CDR3 length: 14 residues. The J segment lost 4 bases and the V segment lost 6 bases, leaving 7 bases of the junction unmatched. CDR1 MNHEY and CDR2 SVGAGI come from the germline V gene. CDR3: CASREPGQGYEQYF. In DNA form, the CDR3 reads TGTGCCAGCAGGGAGCCGGGACAGGGATACGAGCAGTACTTC.

The rearrangement joins TRBV6-5 to TRBJ1-2, with D tentatively TRBD1 (5 bases). The ends were cut back, 6 bases at V and 2 bases at J, with 10 bases in the middle. This CDR3 region has 13 residues. CDR1 and CDR2 from the germline V gene are MNHEY and SVGAGI. CDR3 nucleotide sequence: TGTGCCAGCAGGAGCGGGGGGAACTATGGCTACACCTTC. The encoded protein is CASRSGGNYGYTF.

This clone was recorded once. The J gene is TRBJ2-7, the V gene TRBV4-1; tentative D call: TRBD1 (5 bases). Deletions cut 5 bases from V and 6 bases from J, with 14 bases between. The CDR3 is made up of 13 amino acids. CDR1 is MGHRA and CDR2 is YSYEKL in the germline V gene. CDR3 amino acids: CASSKTREAEQYF. CDR3 DNA: TGCGCCAGCAGCAAAACCAGGGAAGCCGAGCAGTACTTC.

This clone has just one count. This chain links TRBV4-2 with TRBJ2-3; 8 bases fit TRBD2. After removal of 6 bases from V and 0 bases from J, the junction contained 5 bases not matched to a gene. Germline V gene sequence: CDR1 LGHNA, CDR2 YNFKEQ. CDR3 size: 15 residues. In nucleotides, the CDR3 is TGTGCCAGCAGGTTCGGGGGGGCCAGCACAGATACGCAGTATTTT. Encoded protein: CASRFGGASTDTQYF.